This TCR beta chain was recovered during a study of blood T cell repertoires in COVID-19. Study in general: The United States, Italy and Spain supplied acute and convalescent COVID-19 samples.

Under the authors' procedure: Reference gene primers were amplified, and this amplification served to estimate nucleated cell counts. Assay: immunoSEQ multiplex PCR; the TCRdb copy retains only in-frame clones and omits some. V and J calls and clone size are copied from that table; D and trimming were computed from the DNA. Of 250,000 or so clones listed, 84% are singletons. Assignments of participants to cohorts depended upon their own reported clinical history. Donors of Cohort 3 who recovered were those that had two negative PCRs, clearance, or symptom resolution. The sample was PBMCs or T cells enriched from blood (not recorded which). This TCR was recovered from a man between 60 and 75 years old who had recovered from COVID-19.

The CDR3 nucleotides read TGTGCCAGCAGCGTCGGGACTAGCGGGGGGGCCATTGAGCAGTTCTTC. Protein: CASSVGTSGGAIEQFF. The V gene is TRBV9, the J gene TRBJ2-1, with 16 bases identical to TRBD2. Per the germline V gene, CDR1 is SGDLS and CDR2 is YYNGEE. V gave up 2 bases and J gave up 9 bases; unmatched junction bases: 5. The length of the CDR3 is 16 residues.